The T cell receptor (beta chain) under discussion was sequenced for a study of T-cell memory formation after mild COVID-19 (dated by TCRdb to the early 2020s). With respect to the entire study: TCR sequence clusters from the two donors were found to be largely donor specific. Two young, previously healthy adult volunteers, one female and one male, were included in the cohort. In a couple of donors, T-cell clones that expanded and contracted after mild COVID-19 were tracked by sequencing TCRalpha and TCRbeta repertoires over time. Results and caveats for the whole study, not just this receptor: From day 15 to 85, contracting clones showed balanced CD4/CD8 phenotypes, whereas a second wave of clones that expanded from day 15 to 37 leaned towards CD4+. The study included only a couple of mild cases, and larger cohorts that include severe cases with pre-infection samples were judged to be necessary. Contracting CD4+ clones turned up mainly in the CM and EM memory subsets, whereas EMRA was where CD8+ clones were enriched. Whether the second-wave clones peaking on day 37 were SARS-CoV-2 specific was not confirmed. The detection of some responding clones in pre-infection memory suggests that pre-existing cross-reactive memory T cells joined the SARS-CoV-2 response.

This clonotype was seen a few times. Its antigen is unknown. No base-level quality is on record; no much larger clone is a single base apart. Ficoll-Paque density gradient centrifugation was used to isolate PBMCs. Sequenced using an Illumina NovaSeq 6000. Using 5'RACE with constant-segment primers, TCRalpha and TCRbeta cDNA libraries were constructed, with sample barcodes and unique molecular identifiers added in the process. RNA was extracted from every sample with Trizol reagent. Amplification of the libraries took two PCR steps, and the second step added a second sample barcode plus Illumina TruSeq adapters. Sequencing of libraries was performed on an Illumina NovaSeq with 2 x 150 bp paired-end reads. As for the original processing: With migec v1.2.7, reads were demultiplexed and then collapsed into UMI-guided consensus sequences. Using mixcr v2.1.11, the UMI consensuses were aligned to TRA and TRB V and J templates and assembled into clonotypes. A clonotype was counted as expanded or contracted only if both edgeR and NoisET called the change significant, with noise models trained on biological replicates. edgeR calls used a false discovery rate-adjusted p below 0.01 and a log2 fold-change threshold of 1. As an exploratory analysis of dynamics, max-normalized trajectories of the 1000 most abundant clonotypes were examined by PCA with hierarchical clustering. Separately sequenced CD4+ and CD8+ repertoires were used to assign the CD4 or CD8 phenotype of responding clones. Clones were called with MiXCR by TCRdb after fastp trimmed the public reads at Q25, and only in-frame beta chains were retained. When rows share a CDR3 protein, they turn into one entry using the most common DNA and genes. TCRdb's processing, not the authors' own work, is the source of the V and J calls. Counted in this sample were fewer than 700,000 distinct CDR3 sequences; over 15% of them appeared once. The ten top clones hold around 13% of the sample.

This sequence was found in an adult woman who had mild COVID-19 (a few samples of this study predate the infection). The sample titles of this study are shuffled in the database, so cell type and time point are left out; the donor was told from shared clones. The specimen sequenced was PBMCs or a T cell subset sorted from them (not recorded which).

The DNA sequence is as follows: TGTGCCAGCAGCCGTGGGACTTTCTACGCGAACACTGAAGCTTTCTTT. It is translated as CASSRGTFYANTEAFF. The chain employs TRBV5-6 and TRBJ1-1; TRBD1 is a weak D gene call, 5 bases matching. The CDR3 measures 16 amino acids from cysteine to phenylalanine. The DNA shown is the 48-base CDR3, in frame from base 1. Trimming removed 4 bases from V and 1 base from J, leaving 17 bases between the germline ends. CDR1 SGHDT and CDR2 YYEEEE are derived from the germline V gene.